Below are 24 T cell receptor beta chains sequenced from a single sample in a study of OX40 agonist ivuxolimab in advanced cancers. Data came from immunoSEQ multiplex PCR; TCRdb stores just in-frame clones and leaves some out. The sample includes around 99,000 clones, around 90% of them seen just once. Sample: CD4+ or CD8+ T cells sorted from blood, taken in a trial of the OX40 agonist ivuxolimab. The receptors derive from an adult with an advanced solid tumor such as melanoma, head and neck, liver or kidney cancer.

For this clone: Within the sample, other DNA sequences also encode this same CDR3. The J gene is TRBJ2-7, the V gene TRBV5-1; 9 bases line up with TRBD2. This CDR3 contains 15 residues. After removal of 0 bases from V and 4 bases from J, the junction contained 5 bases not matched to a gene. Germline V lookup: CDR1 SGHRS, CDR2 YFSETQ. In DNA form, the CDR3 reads TGCGCCAGCAGCTTGGCCGCGAGCGGGGGGTACGAGCAGTACTTC. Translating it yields CASSLAASGGYEQYF.

DNA for the CDR3: TGTGCTAGTGGTCTCAGGGGAGTAGGGCTGTTTTTT. Translating it yields CASGLRGVGLFF. The rearrangement joins TRBV12-5 to TRBJ1-4, with D maybe TRBD1 (6 bases). CDR1 is LGHNT and CDR2 is FRNRAP in the germline V gene. Trimming stripped 5 bases from V and 14 bases from J, with 15 bases between. This CDR3 is 12 amino acids long. The full variable domain, its missing parts supplied by reference TRBV12-5 and TRBJ1-4, is DARVTQTPRHKVTEMGQEVTMRCQPILGHNTVFWYRQTMMQGLELLAYFRNRAPLDDSGMPKDRFSAEMPDATLATLKIQPSEPRDSAVYFCASGLRGVGLFFGSGTQLSVL.

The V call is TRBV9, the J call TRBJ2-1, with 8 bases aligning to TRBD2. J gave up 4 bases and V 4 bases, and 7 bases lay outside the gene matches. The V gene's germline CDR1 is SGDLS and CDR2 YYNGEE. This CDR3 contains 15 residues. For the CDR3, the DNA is TGTGCCAGCAGCCCGACTAGCGCTTCTTACAATGAGCAGTTCTTC. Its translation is CASSPTSASYNEQFF.

CDR3 residues: CSVTGWPADTQYF. The CDR3 nucleotides read TGCAGCGTGACAGGGTGGCCTGCAGATACGCAGTATTTT. The chain recombines TRBV29-1 with TRBJ2-3; 7 bases are shared with TRBD1. In germline, CDR1 is SQVTM, CDR2 ANQGSEA. V lost 6 bases, J lost 4 bases, and 7 bases stayed unmatched. CDR3 length: 13 residues.

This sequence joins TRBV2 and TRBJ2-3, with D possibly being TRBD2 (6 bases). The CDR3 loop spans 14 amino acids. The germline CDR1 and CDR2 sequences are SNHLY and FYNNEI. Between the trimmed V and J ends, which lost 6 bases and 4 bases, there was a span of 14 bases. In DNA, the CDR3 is TGTGCCAGCAGGACTAGTCCATCGGCAGATACGCAGTATTTT. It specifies CASRTSPSADTQYF.

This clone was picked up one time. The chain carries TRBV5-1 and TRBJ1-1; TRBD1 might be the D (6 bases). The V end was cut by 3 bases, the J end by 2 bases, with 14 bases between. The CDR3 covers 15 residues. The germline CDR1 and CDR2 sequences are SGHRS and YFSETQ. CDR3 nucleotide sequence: TGCGCCAGCAGCTCGAATAACAGGGAAAACACTGAAGCTTTCTTT. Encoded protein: CASSSNNRENTEAFF. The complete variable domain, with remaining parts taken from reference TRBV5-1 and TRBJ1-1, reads KAGVTQTPRYLIKTRGQQVTLSCSPISGHRSVSWYQQTPGQGLQFLFEYFSETQRNKGNFPGRFSGRQFSNSRSEMNVSTLELGDSALYLCASSSNNRENTEAFFGQGTRLTVV.

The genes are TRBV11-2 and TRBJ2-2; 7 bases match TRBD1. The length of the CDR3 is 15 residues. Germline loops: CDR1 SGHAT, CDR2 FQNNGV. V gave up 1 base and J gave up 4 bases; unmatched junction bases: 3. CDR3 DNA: TGTGCCAGCAGCTTAGTTAGGGGGCCCACCGGGGAGCTGTTTTTT. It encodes CASSLVRGPTGELFF.

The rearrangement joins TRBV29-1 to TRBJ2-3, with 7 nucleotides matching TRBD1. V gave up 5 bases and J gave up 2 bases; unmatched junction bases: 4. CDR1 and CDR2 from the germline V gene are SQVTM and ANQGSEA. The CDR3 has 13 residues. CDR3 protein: CSVQQGNTDTQYF. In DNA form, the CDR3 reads TGCAGCGTTCAACAGGGGAACACAGATACGCAGTATTTT.

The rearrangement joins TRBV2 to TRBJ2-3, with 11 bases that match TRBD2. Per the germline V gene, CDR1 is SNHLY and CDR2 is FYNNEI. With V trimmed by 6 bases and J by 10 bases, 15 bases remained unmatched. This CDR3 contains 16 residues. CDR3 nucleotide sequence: TGTGCCAGCAGCGATGGACTAGCGGGCCGGGAGCCCGCGCAGTATTTT. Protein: CASSDGLAGREPAQYF.

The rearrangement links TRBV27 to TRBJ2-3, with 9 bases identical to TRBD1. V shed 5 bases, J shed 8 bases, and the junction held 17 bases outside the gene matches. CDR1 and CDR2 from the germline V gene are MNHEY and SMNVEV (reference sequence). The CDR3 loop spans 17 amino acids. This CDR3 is CASSRRGTGKFEGTQYF. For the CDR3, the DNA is TGTGCCAGCAGTCGCCGAGGGACAGGGAAATTTGAGGGTACGCAGTATTTT.

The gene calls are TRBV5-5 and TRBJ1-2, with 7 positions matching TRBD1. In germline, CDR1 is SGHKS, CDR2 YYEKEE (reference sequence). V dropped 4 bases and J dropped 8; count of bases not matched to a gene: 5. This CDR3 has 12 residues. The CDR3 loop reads CASSEGQSGYTF. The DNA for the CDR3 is TGTGCCAGCAGCGAGGGACAGTCGGGCTACACCTTC.

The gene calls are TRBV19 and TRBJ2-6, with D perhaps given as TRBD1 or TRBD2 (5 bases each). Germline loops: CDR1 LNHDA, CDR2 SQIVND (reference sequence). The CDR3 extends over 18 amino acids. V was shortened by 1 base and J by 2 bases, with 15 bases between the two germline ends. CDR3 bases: TGTGCCAGTAGTATAGTTGGACAAAGGACTCCTGGGGCCAACGTCCTGACTTTC. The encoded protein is CASSIVGQRTPGANVLTF.

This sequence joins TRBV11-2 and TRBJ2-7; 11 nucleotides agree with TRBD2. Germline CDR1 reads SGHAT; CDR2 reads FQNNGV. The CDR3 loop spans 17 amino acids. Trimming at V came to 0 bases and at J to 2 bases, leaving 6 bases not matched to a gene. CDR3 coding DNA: TGTGCCAGCAGCTTAGATTCCCGACTAGCGGGGACCTACGAGCAGTACTTC. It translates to CASSLDSRLAGTYEQYF.

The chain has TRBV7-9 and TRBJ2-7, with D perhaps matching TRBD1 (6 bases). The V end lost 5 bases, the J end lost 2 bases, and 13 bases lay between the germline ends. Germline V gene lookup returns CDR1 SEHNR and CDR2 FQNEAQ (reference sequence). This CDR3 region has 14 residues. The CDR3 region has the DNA TGTGCCAGCAGCGCCGGGACACCGGCCTACGAGCAGTACTTC. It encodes CASSAGTPAYEQYF.

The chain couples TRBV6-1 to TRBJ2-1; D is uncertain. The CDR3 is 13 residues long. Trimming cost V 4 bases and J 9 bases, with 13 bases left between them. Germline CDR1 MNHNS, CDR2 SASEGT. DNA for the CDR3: TGTGCCAGCAGTGCCTGGCTCCTGCTTGAGCAGTTCTTC. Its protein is CASSAWLLLEQFF.

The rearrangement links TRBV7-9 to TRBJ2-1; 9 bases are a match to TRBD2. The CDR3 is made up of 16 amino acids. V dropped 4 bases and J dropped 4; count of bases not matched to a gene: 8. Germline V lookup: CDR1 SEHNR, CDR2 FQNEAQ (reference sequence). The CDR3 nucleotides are TGTGCCAGCAGCTCGGTTAGCGGGAGAAATTACAATGAGCAGTTCTTC. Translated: CASSSVSGRNYNEQFF.

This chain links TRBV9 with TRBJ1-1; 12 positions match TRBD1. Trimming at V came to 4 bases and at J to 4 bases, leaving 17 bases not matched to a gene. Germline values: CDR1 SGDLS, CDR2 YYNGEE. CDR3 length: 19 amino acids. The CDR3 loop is CASSSIYRDRGRGSTEAFF. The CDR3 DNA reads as TGTGCCAGCAGCTCCATTTACCGGGACAGGGGGCGAGGGAGCACTGAAGCTTTCTTT.

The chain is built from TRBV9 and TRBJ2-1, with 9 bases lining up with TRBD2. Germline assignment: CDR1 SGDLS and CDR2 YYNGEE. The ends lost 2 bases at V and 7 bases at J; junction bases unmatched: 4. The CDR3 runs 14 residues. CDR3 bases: TGTGCCAGCAGCGTTGCGGGGGGGAGAAATGAGCAGTTCTTC. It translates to CASSVAGGRNEQFF.

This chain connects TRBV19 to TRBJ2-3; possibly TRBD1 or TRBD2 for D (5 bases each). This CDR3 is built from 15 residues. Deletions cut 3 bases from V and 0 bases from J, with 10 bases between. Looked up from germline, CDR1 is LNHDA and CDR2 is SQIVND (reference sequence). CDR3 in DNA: TGTGCCAGTAGTATCGGGACGGTTAGCACAGATACGCAGTATTTT. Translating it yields CASSIGTVSTDTQYF. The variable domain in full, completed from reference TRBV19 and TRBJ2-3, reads DGGITQSPKYLFRKEGQNVTLSCEQNLNHDAMYWYRQDPGQGLRLIYYSQIVNDFQKGDIAEGYSVSREKKESFPLTVTSAQKNPTAFYLCASSIGTVSTDTQYFGPGTRLTVL.

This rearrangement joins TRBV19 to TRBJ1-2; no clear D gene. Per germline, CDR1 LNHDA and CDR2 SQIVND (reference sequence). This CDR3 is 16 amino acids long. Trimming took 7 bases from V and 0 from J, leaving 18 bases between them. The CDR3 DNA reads TGTGCCAGTAACCGGCGGTTGACGGGCCCTAACTATGGCTACACCTTC. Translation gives CASNRRLTGPNYGYTF.

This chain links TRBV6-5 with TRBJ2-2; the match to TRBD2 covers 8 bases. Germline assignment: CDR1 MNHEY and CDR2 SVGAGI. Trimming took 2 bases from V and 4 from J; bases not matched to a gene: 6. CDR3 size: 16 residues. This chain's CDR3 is CASSYASGSGTGELFF. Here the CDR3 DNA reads TGTGCCAGCAGTTACGCAAGCGGGAGTGGCACCGGGGAGCTGTTTTTT.

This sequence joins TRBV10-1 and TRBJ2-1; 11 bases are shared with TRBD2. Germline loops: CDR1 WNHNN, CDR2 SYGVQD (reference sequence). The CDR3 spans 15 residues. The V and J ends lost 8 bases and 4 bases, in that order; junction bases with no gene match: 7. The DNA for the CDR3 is TGCGCCAGCGCCGACCTAGCGGGGGGTTACAATGAGCAGTTCTTC. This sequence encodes CASADLAGGYNEQFF.

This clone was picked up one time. The chain's CDR3 is CASSPGTSENWQFF. In DNA, the CDR3 is TGTGCCAGCAGCCCCGGGACTAGCGAGAACTGGCAGTTCTTC. This chain uses TRBV9 with TRBJ2-1, with TRBD2 matching over 10 bases. The CDR3 sequence is 14 residues long. Germline assignment: CDR1 SGDLS and CDR2 YYNGEE. J gave up 12 bases and V 4 bases, and 10 bases lay outside the gene matches.

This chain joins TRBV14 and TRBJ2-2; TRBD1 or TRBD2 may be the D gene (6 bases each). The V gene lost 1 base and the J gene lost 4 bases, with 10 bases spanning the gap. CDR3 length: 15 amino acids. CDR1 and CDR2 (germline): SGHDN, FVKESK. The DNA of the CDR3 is TGTGCCAGCAGCCAAGTAGGGGGGATCACCGGGGAGCTGTTTTTT. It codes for CASSQVGGITGELFF.